This TCR beta chain was profiled in a study of blood T cells in healthy people across ages. Study-wide findings and caveats: Conclusively comparing naive with antigen-experienced cells was impossible with unsorted PBMCs.

Germline CDR1 and CDR2: SGHAT and FQNNGV. CDR3 length equals 14 residues. V lost 5 bases, J lost 5 bases, and 5 bases stayed unmatched. The authors ran a second PCR of 7 to 11 cycles using a sample-barcoded 5' primer and a J-beta primer mix. Every sample returned 2.5 million or more CDR3-containing paired-end reads. TCRdb passed the 5' RACE reads through MiXCR, listing each CDR3 protein once. The sample has 750,000 to 1,000,000 distinct CDR3 sequences, 25% to 30% seen once; the top ten hold 10%. About this clonotype: Its target is not known.

This same sample was also taken into another study, of T cells of mothers and their children.

The genes are TRBV11-2 and TRBJ2-5; TRBD1 matches 10 bases. Sequenced input: blood. The receptor was isolated from a middle-aged woman in good health. The CDR3 bases are TGTGCCAGCAGCGGCGTGGGACAGGGGGAGACCCAGTACTTC. Amino acid sequence: CASSGVGQGETQYF.